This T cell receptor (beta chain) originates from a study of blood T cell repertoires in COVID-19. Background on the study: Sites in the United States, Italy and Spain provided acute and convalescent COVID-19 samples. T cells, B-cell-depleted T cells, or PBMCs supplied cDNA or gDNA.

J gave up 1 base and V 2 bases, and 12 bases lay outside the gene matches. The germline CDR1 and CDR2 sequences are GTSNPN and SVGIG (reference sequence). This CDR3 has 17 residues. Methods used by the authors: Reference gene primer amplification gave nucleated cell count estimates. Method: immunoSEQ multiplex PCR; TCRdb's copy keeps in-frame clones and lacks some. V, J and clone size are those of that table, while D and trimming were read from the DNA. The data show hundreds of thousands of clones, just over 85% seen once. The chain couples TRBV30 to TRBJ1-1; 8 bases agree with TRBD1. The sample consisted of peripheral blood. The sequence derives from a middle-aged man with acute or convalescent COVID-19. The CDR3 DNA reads TGTGCCTGGAGTACGAACAGGGGGGGGAGGAGGAACACTGAAGCTTTCTTT. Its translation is CAWSTNRGGRRNTEAFF.